One and the same sample provided the 30 T cell receptor beta chains below, sequenced in a study of shared clonotypes between healthy human individuals. The protocol was immunoSEQ multiplex PCR, while the TCRdb copy is restricted to in-frame clones and leaves out a portion. Of under 2,500,000 clones in the sample, approximately 96% were seen once. Sequencing input: naive CD4+ T cells sorted from blood. Subset reported: CD45RA+ positively selected. These receptors were collected from a man younger than 30 in good health.

The chain has TRBV29-1 and TRBJ1-1, with 8 nucleotides matching TRBD1. The CDR3 is made up of 12 amino acids. Germline CDR1 is SQVTM and CDR2 is ANQGSEA. The CDR3 loop is CTCNRGITEAFF. The CDR3 nucleotides read TGCACCTGTAACAGGGGGATCACTGAAGCTTTCTTT.

The chain uses TRBV5-4 and TRBJ1-4; 7 nucleotides align to TRBD1. Germline-derived CDR1 and CDR2 are SGHNT and YYREEE (reference sequence). The CDR3 has 16 amino acids. With 1 base clipped from V and 8 bases from J, the junction kept 11 bases outside the gene matches. The CDR3 protein is CASSLLGGGTDEKLFF. CDR3 DNA sequence: TGTGCCAGCAGCTTGTTAGGGGGAGGGACAGACGAAAAACTGTTTTTT.

The V and J genes are TRBV6-1 and TRBJ2-7; no definite D call. Germline V gene lookup returns CDR1 MNHNS and CDR2 SASEGT. The CDR3 has 11 amino acids. The germline V and J ends were trimmed by 5 bases and 6 bases, with 8 bases remaining between them. In DNA, the CDR3 is TGTGCCAGCAGTAACCGATTCGAGCAGTACTTC. This sequence encodes CASSNRFEQYF.

A remark on this clone: Distinct nucleotide sequences in the sample also encode this CDR3. The chain links TRBV7-2 to TRBJ2-5, with a possible D match to TRBD2 (8 bases). The V and J ends lost 0 bases and 5 bases respectively, with 16 bases between them. The CDR3 is 16 residues long. Germline CDR1 reads SGHTA; CDR2 reads FQGNSA. CDR3 bases: TGTGCCAGCAGCTTAGCGGGGACTAGGGGACAGGAGACCCAGTACTTC. It specifies CASSLAGTRGQETQYF.

This chain connects TRBV11-2 to TRBJ2-7; 7 nucleotides agree with TRBD1. CDR3 length: 19 residues. Per germline, CDR1 SGHAT and CDR2 FQNNGV. V lost 2 bases and J lost 2; bases outside the gene matches: 18. The DNA for the CDR3 is TGTGCCAGCAGCTTAATCAGCCCGTCGACAAGGGGGCACACCTACGAGCAGTACTTC. This gives the protein CASSLISPSTRGHTYEQYF.

Remarks on this clone: The identical CDR3 is also encoded by other nucleotide sequences in the sample. The chain couples TRBV5-1 to TRBJ1-1; 9 nucleotides line up with TRBD1. CDR3 size: 14 residues. V shed 0 bases and J 5 bases; nucleotides not matched to a gene: 2. Germline CDR1 SGHRS, CDR2 YFSETQ. CDR3 DNA: TGCGCCAGCAGCTTGGAACAGGGGGCTACTGAAGCTTTCTTT. This encodes CASSLEQGATEAFF.

The chain joins TRBV27 to TRBJ1-1, with 7 bases that match TRBD1. Looked up from germline, CDR1 is MNHEY and CDR2 is SMNVEV (reference sequence). V trimming: 5 bases; J trimming: 6 bases; junction bases outside the gene matches: 9. This CDR3 is built from 14 residues. The CDR3 nucleotides are TGTGCCAGCAGTCTCCGGGACAGAGGGCCTGAAGCTTTCTTT. It yields the protein CASSLRDRGPEAFF.

This clone showed up just once. DNA of the CDR3: TGTGCCAGCACCCGGGGTAGCGCCTTCAATGAGCAGTTCTTC. As protein: CASTRGSAFNEQFF. The chain joins TRBV27 to TRBJ2-1, with a possible D match to TRBD2 (5 bases). The germline V and J ends were trimmed by 7 bases and 6 bases, with 16 bases remaining between them. CDR1 and CDR2 (germline): MNHEY, SMNVEV (reference sequence). The CDR3 has 14 residues.

The chain couples TRBV5-4 to TRBJ1-1, with 9 bases identical to TRBD1. The germline V gene has CDR1 SGHNT and CDR2 YYREEE (reference sequence). The V segment lost 0 bases and the J segment 3 bases; nucleotides outside the gene matches: 3. The CDR3 contains 15 residues. The CDR3 DNA is TGTGCCAGCAGCTTGGCCGGGACAGGGTACACTGAAGCTTTCTTT. It codes for CASSLAGTGYTEAFF.

V gene TRBV5-1 combines with J gene TRBJ1-2; D is perhaps TRBD1 (6 bases). Germline assignment: CDR1 SGHRS and CDR2 YFSETQ. V was trimmed by 0 bases and J by 6 bases, leaving 15 bases between them. This CDR3 comprises 15 residues. For the CDR3, the DNA is TGCGCCAGCAGCTTGGAGGTCAGGGGCGCTGATGGCTACACCTTC. Residues: CASSLEVRGADGYTF. Supplemented by reference TRBV5-1 and TRBJ1-2, the full variable domain reads KAGVTQTPRYLIKTRGQQVTLSCSPISGHRSVSWYQQTPGQGLQFLFEYFSETQRNKGNFPGRFSGRQFSNSRSEMNVSTLELGDSALYLCASSLEVRGADGYTFGSGTRLTVV.

As DNA, the CDR3 is TGTGCCAGCTCACCGGGGTGGACAGATAATTCACCCCTCCACTTT. The encoded protein is CASSPGWTDNSPLHF. The chain employs TRBV18 and TRBJ1-6, with D maybe TRBD1 (6 bases). Trimming removed 3 bases at V and 5 bases at J, with 11 bases between. CDR1 is KGHSH and CDR2 is LQKENI in the germline V gene. This CDR3 is 15 amino acids long.

The genes are TRBV5-1 and TRBJ2-7; TRBD1 aligns across 8 bases. With V trimmed by 4 bases and J by 5 bases, 2 bases remained unmatched. The CDR3 loop spans 12 amino acids. Germline V CDR1 and CDR2: SGHRS, YFSETQ. The CDR3 DNA is TGCGCCAGCAGCCCGGACAGGGACGAGCAGTACTTC. It yields the protein CASSPDRDEQYF. Looking up the rest from reference TRBV5-1 and TRBJ2-7 gives the full variable domain: KAGVTQTPRYLIKTRGQQVTLSCSPISGHRSVSWYQQTPGQGLQFLFEYFSETQRNKGNFPGRFSGRQFSNSRSEMNVSTLELGDSALYLCASSPDRDEQYFGPGTRLTVT.

This clone was seen once. The rearrangement uses TRBV5-6 and TRBJ2-3; possible D gene TRBD1, 6 bases. The V end lost 1 base, the J end lost 3 bases, and 12 bases lay between the germline ends. The germline V gene encodes CDR1 SGHDT and CDR2 YYEEEE. This CDR3 is 15 amino acids long. CDR3 coding DNA: TGTGCCAGCAGCTTGCGGCAGGGGATAACAGATACGCAGTATTTT. Translation gives CASSLRQGITDTQYF.

The chain couples TRBV2 to TRBJ1-4, with 8 bases identical to TRBD1. Germline V gives CDR1 SNHLY, CDR2 FYNNEI. The CDR3 is 15 amino acids. Trimming at V came to 6 bases and at J to 10 bases, leaving 13 bases not matched to a gene. CDR3 residues: CASSLGPGGGGKLFF. CDR3 in DNA: TGTGCCAGCAGCCTGGGACCAGGGGGCGGCGGAAAACTGTTTTTT. The complete variable domain, with remaining parts taken from reference TRBV2 and TRBJ1-4, reads EPEVTQTPSHQVTQMGQEVILRCVPISNHLYFYWYRQILGQKVEFLVSFYNNEISEKSEIFDDQFSVERPDGSNFTLKIRSTKLEDSAMYFCASSLGPGGGGKLFFGSGTQLSVL.

The rearrangement links TRBV2 to TRBJ2-7; D is undetermined. V was trimmed by 8 bases and J by 2 bases, leaving 16 bases between them. The germline CDR1 and CDR2 sequences are SNHLY and FYNNEI. The CDR3 has 14 residues. Here the CDR3 DNA reads TGTGCCAGCTCGCCGGAGACGGCGACCTACGAGCAGTACTTC. Residues: CASSPETATYEQYF.

The chain links TRBV29-1 to TRBJ1-2; D is unclear. V lost 3 bases, J lost 2 bases, and 10 bases lay in between. The CDR3 length is 13 residues. Germline CDR1 reads SQVTM; CDR2 reads ANQGSEA. CDR3 DNA sequence: TGCAGCGTTGATAGCAGCCCCAACTATGGCTACACCTTC. It codes for CSVDSSPNYGYTF. The full variable domain, completed using reference TRBV29-1 and TRBJ1-2, is SAVISQKPSRDICQRGTSLTIQCQVDSQVTMMFWYRQQPGQSLTLIATANQGSEATYESGFVIDKFPISRPNLTFSTLTVSNMSPEDSSIYLCSVDSSPNYGYTFGSGTRLTVV.

The chain links TRBV7-2 to TRBJ2-1; D is unclear. Trimming removed 3 bases at V and 7 bases at J, with 19 bases between. The CDR3 loop spans 16 amino acids. CDR1 and CDR2 from the germline V gene are SGHTA and FQGNSA. CDR3 nucleotides: TGTGCCAGCAGCTTTAACGGCATTACGATTCGGAATGAGCAGTTCTTC. This translates into CASSFNGITIRNEQFF.

Comments on this clone: At the DNA level, this CDR3 is encoded by other sequences in the same sample as well. The chain is built from TRBV29-1 and TRBJ2-7; tentative D call: TRBD1 (6 bases). Trimming left V 3 bases short and J 4 bases short, with 10 bases between. CDR3 length: 12 residues. Germline CDR1 reads SQVTM; CDR2 reads ANQGSEA. CDR3 nucleotide sequence: TGCAGCGTTGAGGGACATCCTTACGAGCAGTACTTC. Amino acid sequence: CSVEGHPYEQYF.

V and J are TRBV11-2 and TRBJ2-5, with 8 bases aligning to TRBD2. Germline CDR1 and CDR2: SGHAT and FQNNGV. The CDR3 runs 16 residues. With V trimmed by 2 bases and J by 4 bases, 9 bases remained unmatched. The DNA for the CDR3 is TGTGCCAGCAGCTTAACCCTCGGTAGCGGGACAGAGACCCAGTACTTC. Translating it yields CASSLTLGSGTETQYF.

CDR3 coding DNA: TGTGCCAGCAGCGTCGGGAGTTGGGACGAGCAGTACTTC. It specifies CASSVGSWDEQYF. This sequence joins TRBV9 and TRBJ2-7, with D perhaps TRBD2 (6 bases). V gave up 2 bases and J gave up 5 bases, with 11 bases separating them. This CDR3 is built from 13 residues. Looked up from germline, CDR1 is SGDLS and CDR2 is YYNGEE.

The chain joins TRBV9 to TRBJ1-4, with D uncertain. With 0 bases removed from V and 4 bases from J, the gap between germline ends came to 10 bases. Germline values: CDR1 SGDLS, CDR2 YYNGEE. The CDR3 runs 15 residues. CDR3 region: CASSVGAGNNEKLFF. The DNA for the CDR3 is TGTGCCAGCAGCGTAGGGGCGGGGAATAATGAAAAACTGTTTTTT.

This clone occurred once. The chain uses TRBV6-1 and TRBJ2-5; D gene unclear. The CDR3 consists of 14 residues. V lost 0 bases and J 7 bases, leaving 12 bases between the germline ends. CDR1 is MNHNS, CDR2 SASEGT, per germline. Here the CDR3 DNA reads TGTGCCAGCAGTGAAGCTTTAGGTTGGAGGACCCAGTACTTC. Its translation is CASSEALGWRTQYF.

The J gene is TRBJ2-3, the V gene TRBV19; tentatively, D is TRBD1 or TRBD2 (7 bases each). The length of the CDR3 is 15 residues. CDR1 and CDR2 from the germline V gene are LNHDA and SQIVND (reference sequence). Trimming removed 9 bases from V and 2 bases from J, with 18 bases in between. The CDR3 reads CASREVGTDTDTQYF. Here the CDR3 DNA reads TGTGCCAGCCGGGAGGTAGGGACAGACACAGATACGCAGTATTTT.

The V and J genes are TRBV4-3 and TRBJ1-1; D is possibly TRBD1 (5 bases). CDR1 LGHNA and CDR2 YSLEER come from the germline V gene. This CDR3 comprises 14 residues. V dropped 0 bases and J dropped 8 bases, with 13 bases sitting between them. The CDR3 nucleotides are TGCGCCAGCAGCCAAGATCTTATCCAGGGAGAAGCTTTCTTT. Protein product: CASSQDLIQGEAFF.

This rearrangement joins TRBV2 to TRBJ2-3; D perhaps matches TRBD1 (5 bases). The germline V gene encodes CDR1 SNHLY and CDR2 FYNNEI. Trimming removed 9 bases from V and 6 bases from J, with 7 bases in between. CDR3 length: 10 residues. The CDR3 DNA reads TGTGCCAGTCAGGGCGATACGCAGTATTTT. It codes for CASQGDTQYF.

This chain links TRBV7-8 with TRBJ2-2; 8 bases are shared with TRBD2. CDR1 is SGHVS, CDR2 FQNEAQ, per germline. The CDR3 consists of 14 residues. V lost 6 bases and J lost 4; bases outside the gene matches: 4. CDR3 region: CASRTSGTTGELFF. As DNA, the CDR3 is TGTGCCAGCAGAACTAGCGGAACCACCGGGGAGCTGTTTTTT.

This clone was recorded once. The chain is built from TRBV6-5 and TRBJ2-7, with TRBD1 matching over 7 bases. This CDR3 spans 14 amino acids. Per the germline V gene, CDR1 is MNHEY and CDR2 is SVGAGI. J lost 2 bases, V lost 7 bases, and 8 bases had no gene match. The CDR3 loop reads CASTGFGTAYEQYF. The CDR3 DNA reads as TGTGCCAGCACCGGATTCGGGACAGCCTACGAGCAGTACTTC.

A word on this clone: Other DNA sequences in the sample encode the same CDR3. The chain recombines TRBV6-5 with TRBJ2-7, with 9 bases fitting TRBD1. The germline CDR1 and CDR2 sequences are MNHEY and SVGAGI. The V gene end was trimmed by 5 bases and the J gene end by 4 bases; junction bases not matched to a gene: 6. This CDR3 has 14 amino acids. The CDR3 DNA reads as TGTGCCAGCAGTAGAGGACAGGGGACTTACGAGCAGTACTTC. Protein: CASSRGQGTYEQYF.

V is TRBV6-6 and J is TRBJ2-2, with 9 bases aligning to TRBD2. V lost 0 bases, J lost 5 bases, and 4 bases stayed unmatched. Germline V gene lookup returns CDR1 MNHNY and CDR2 SVGAGI (reference sequence). CDR3 length: 16 residues. CDR3 region: CASSYSLAGSTGELFF. CDR3 bases: TGTGCCAGCAGTTACTCGCTAGCGGGGTCGACCGGGGAGCTGTTTTTT.

The J gene is TRBJ1-2, the V gene TRBV20-1; no definite D call. Germline CDR1 DFQATT, CDR2 SNEGSKA (reference sequence). V was trimmed by 5 bases and J by 7 bases, leaving 11 bases between them. The CDR3 has 11 residues. This CDR3 reads CSAPREGGYTF. CDR3 nucleotides: TGCAGTGCTCCCCGCGAGGGTGGCTACACCTTC.